The 27 T cell receptor beta chains below were found in one sample sequenced in a study of cytomegalovirus exposure and HLA in healthy donors. Data came from immunoSEQ multiplex PCR; TCRdb stores just in-frame clones and leaves some out. The table lists 150,000 to 180,000 clones, approximately 86% of them singletons. Sequenced: PBMCs. The receptor source for this set is a man younger than 35 in good health and CMV-seropositive.

V and J are TRBV6-5 and TRBJ2-1, with D perhaps matching TRBD2 (7 bases). Germline V lookup: CDR1 MNHEY, CDR2 SVGAGI. V was pared by 6 bases and J by 5 bases, with 17 bases between. The CDR3 consists of 15 residues. DNA of the CDR3: TGTGCCAGCAGCAAGGGGGGAGGGGGACACAATGAGCAGTTCTTC. Translation: CASSKGGGGHNEQFF.

The chain couples TRBV18 to TRBJ1-2, with D possibly TRBD1 on 6 matching bases. The germline V and J ends were trimmed by 0 bases and 6 bases, with 17 bases remaining between them. Germline CDR1 is KGHSH and CDR2 is LQKENI. This CDR3 spans 16 amino acids. The chain's CDR3 is CASSPPGAGVGDGYTF. CDR3 nucleotides: TGTGCCAGCTCACCACCGGGTGCAGGGGTGGGAGATGGCTACACCTTC.

This clone was seen ten or more times. This specimen includes other DNA sequences encoding the same CDR3. The chain uses TRBV5-1 and TRBJ2-5; no firm D call. Per the germline V gene, CDR1 is SGHRS and CDR2 is YFSETQ. The CDR3 is 14 amino acids. Trimming shortened V by 0 bases and J by 2 bases, and 8 bases separated the two germline ends. The CDR3 here is CASSLAGPQETQYF. The CDR3 DNA is TGCGCCAGCAGCTTGGCAGGCCCTCAAGAGACCCAGTACTTC. Using reference TRBV5-1 and TRBJ2-5 for the parts outside the CDR3, the full variable domain is KAGVTQTPRYLIKTRGQQVTLSCSPISGHRSVSWYQQTPGQGLQFLFEYFSETQRNKGNFPGRFSGRQFSNSRSEMNVSTLELGDSALYLCASSLAGPQETQYFGPGTRLLVL.

The chain has TRBV4-3 and TRBJ2-3, with TRBD1 matching 7 bases. The CDR3 is 16 residues long. The V and J ends lost 10 bases and 4 bases, in that order; junction bases with no gene match: 17. Germline V CDR1 and CDR2: LGHNA, YSLEER. CDR3 DNA: TGCGCCACTAGCCGGGGTGGGGTAGGGGGCGCAGATACGCAGTATTTT. Residues: CATSRGGVGGADTQYF.

V usage is TRBV10-3 and J usage is TRBJ2-5, with 9 bases matching TRBD2. The CDR3 loop spans 13 amino acids. The germline gives CDR1 ENHRY, CDR2 SYGVKD. V was clipped by 5 bases and J by 2 bases; unmatched bases: 0. CDR3 sequence reads: CAISLAGQETQYF. The CDR3 DNA is TGTGCCATCAGTCTAGCGGGGCAAGAGACCCAGTACTTC.

The V call is TRBV5-1, the J call TRBJ2-5; 7 positions match TRBD2. Per germline, CDR1 SGHRS and CDR2 YFSETQ. The V and J ends lost 4 bases and 1 base, in that order; junction bases with no gene match: 13. CDR3 length: 17 amino acids. Here the CDR3 reads CASSPQTAGSLQETQYF. As DNA, the CDR3 is TGCGCCAGCAGCCCGCAGACAGCGGGATCTCTCCAAGAGACCCAGTACTTC.

This chain links TRBV30 with TRBJ1-5; perhaps TRBD1 as D (5 bases). The CDR3 loop spans 13 amino acids. Trimming removed 5 bases at V and 1 base at J, with 9 bases between. Germline loops: CDR1 GTSNPN, CDR2 SVGIG (reference sequence). This chain's CDR3 is CAWARDSNQPQHF. The CDR3 DNA reads TGTGCCTGGGCGCGGGACAGCAATCAGCCCCAGCATTTT.

The chain recombines TRBV10-3 with TRBJ2-1; the D is unclear. Germline CDR1 reads ENHRY; CDR2 reads SYGVKD. The length of the CDR3 is 13 residues. The V end was cut by 1 base, the J end by 3 bases, with 4 bases between. The CDR3 DNA reads TGTGCCATCAGTGAGTTAATCTACAATGAGCAGTTCTTC. It is translated as CAISELIYNEQFF.

A single count supports this clone. The chain is built from TRBV6-6 and TRBJ1-1, with D unresolved. V was pared by 0 bases and J by 1 base, with 6 bases between. The CDR3 spans 14 residues. Looked up from germline, CDR1 is MNHNY and CDR2 is SVGAGI (reference sequence). CDR3 sequence: CASSYSAANTEAFF. The CDR3 region has the DNA TGTGCCAGCAGTTACTCAGCGGCGAACACTGAAGCTTTCTTT.

The chain employs TRBV5-1 and TRBJ2-1, with 11 bases matching TRBD2. The junction had 10 bases not matched to a gene; V was cut back by 0 bases and J by 2 bases. The CDR3 totals 19 residues. CDR1 and CDR2 from the germline V gene are SGHRS and YFSETQ. The CDR3 region is CASSLVTSGVMRTYNEQFF. Here the CDR3 DNA reads TGCGCCAGCAGCTTGGTGACTAGCGGGGTAATGAGAACCTACAATGAGCAGTTCTTC.

This clone was seen a single time. The chain's CDR3 is CASSPTGTGFGLFF. CDR3 bases: TGTGCCAGCAGTCCCACCGGGACAGGGTTCGGACTGTTTTTT. The rearrangement links TRBV27 to TRBJ1-4; 9 bases match TRBD1. This CDR3 is 14 amino acids long. Germline V gene sequence: CDR1 MNHEY, CDR2 SMNVEV (reference sequence). Unmatched junction bases numbered 11, after V lost 5 bases and J lost 13 bases.

The chain uses TRBV28 and TRBJ1-1; no definite D call. Trimming took off 4 bases at V and 6 bases at J, with 15 bases between the two ends. The CDR3 is made up of 14 amino acids. Germline V CDR1 and CDR2: MDHEN, SYDVKM. The CDR3 coding sequence is TGTGCCAGCAGTTCCCCGGGAATTCGCCCTGAAGCTTTCTTT. Protein product: CASSSPGIRPEAFF.

The chain carries TRBV11-3 and TRBJ2-3, with D unclear. The germline V gene has CDR1 SGHNT and CDR2 YENEEA. The CDR3 loop spans 14 amino acids. Trimming stripped 4 bases from V and 4 bases from J, with 12 bases between. Here the CDR3 DNA reads TGTGCCAGCAGCTCGTATGAGAGCGCAGATACGCAGTATTTT. It is translated as CASSSYESADTQYF.

V usage is TRBV6-1 and J usage is TRBJ2-7; TRBD1 aligns across 8 bases. The CDR3 extends over 15 amino acids. Germline CDR1 reads MNHNS; CDR2 reads SASEGT. After removal of 6 bases from V and 2 bases from J, the junction contained 9 bases not matched to a gene. CDR3 DNA: TGTGCCAGCAGGGACAGGGAAGGGCCTCCCTACGAGCAGTACTTC. It codes for CASRDREGPPYEQYF.

The rearrangement links TRBV5-4 to TRBJ2-1; weak D call: TRBD2 (6 bases). Looked up from germline, CDR1 is SGHNT and CDR2 is YYREEE (reference sequence). V lost 1 base to trimming and J lost 2 bases, with 13 bases between them. The CDR3 spans 16 residues. This CDR3 is CASSLFGGQPYNEQFF. The CDR3 region has the DNA TGTGCCAGCAGCTTGTTCGGGGGTCAACCCTACAATGAGCAGTTCTTC.

This chain uses TRBV6-5 with TRBJ2-1, with TRBD1 matching 8 bases. The junction had 7 bases not matched to a gene; V was cut back by 2 bases and J by 7 bases. Germline assignment: CDR1 MNHEY and CDR2 SVGAGI. The CDR3 is made up of 15 amino acids. CDR3 in amino acids: CASSYGRGPANEQFF. The DNA of the CDR3 is TGTGCCAGCAGTTACGGCAGGGGGCCAGCGAATGAGCAGTTCTTC.

This chain uses TRBV7-2 with TRBJ2-2; maybe TRBD2 (6 bases). Trimming took 7 bases from V and 5 from J, leaving 17 bases between them. The germline V gene has CDR1 SGHTA and CDR2 FQGNSA. The CDR3 covers 15 residues. CDR3: CASKPGDLETGELFF. The CDR3 nucleotides are TGTGCCAGCAAACCTGGGGACTTGGAAACCGGGGAGCTGTTTTTT.

The chain links TRBV18 to TRBJ1-3; weak D call: TRBD1 (6 bases). CDR3 length: 14 amino acids. V lost 3 bases and J 8 bases, leaving 14 bases between the germline ends. The V gene's germline CDR1 is KGHSH and CDR2 LQKENI. The DNA of the CDR3 is TGTGCCAGCTCACCCCCCGGACAGCGTTACACCATATATTTT. As protein: CASSPPGQRYTIYF.

The chain has TRBV30 and TRBJ2-3; D perhaps matches TRBD2 (5 bases). Germline lookup yields CDR1 GTSNPN and CDR2 SVGIG (reference sequence). V shed 2 bases and J shed 0 bases, with 9 bases lying between them. CDR3 length: 14 residues. For the CDR3, the DNA is TGTGCCTGGAGTCCCGGACTGAGCACAGATACGCAGTATTTT. As protein: CAWSPGLSTDTQYF.

As regards this clone: Sequence at one end of the junction differs from germline and may be a read error. The rearrangement uses TRBV2 and TRBJ2-5, with 12 bases identical to TRBD2. The germline V gene has CDR1 SNHLY and CDR2 FYNNEI. CDR3 length: 17 residues. In nucleotides, the CDR3 is TGTGCCAGCAATGAAGCTAGCGGGGGGGTGCACCAAGAGACCCAGTACTTC. Protein sequence: CASNEASGGVHQETQYF.

The chain couples TRBV7-2 to TRBJ2-7; the D gene is possibly TRBD2 (5 bases). V was trimmed by 7 bases and J by 2 bases, leaving 15 bases between them. CDR1 is SGHTA and CDR2 is FQGNSA in the germline V gene. The CDR3 length is 14 residues. CDR3 sequence reads: CASTDSGVAYEQYF. The CDR3 bases are TGTGCCAGCACGGACTCAGGAGTAGCCTACGAGCAGTACTTC.

V gene TRBV19 combines with J gene TRBJ2-1; TRBD2 matches at 15 bases. V shed 5 bases and J 7 bases; nucleotides not matched to a gene: 9. The CDR3 runs 17 residues. Germline V gene lookup returns CDR1 LNHDA and CDR2 SQIVND (reference sequence). The CDR3 loop reads CASSPGLAGGLRNEQFF. The CDR3 coding sequence is TGTGCCAGTAGTCCAGGACTAGCGGGGGGGCTTCGTAATGAGCAGTTCTTC.

Note on this clone: This specimen includes other DNA sequences encoding the same CDR3. V is TRBV7-3 and J is TRBJ2-3; 12 bases match TRBD2. The CDR3 spans 15 residues. J lost 3 bases, V lost 5 bases, and 3 bases had no gene match. Germline CDR1 is SGHTA and CDR2 is FQGTGA. CDR3 bases: TGTGCCAGCAGCCTAGCGGGGGGGCCGACAGATACGCAGTATTTT. Amino acid sequence: CASSLAGGPTDTQYF.

The table lists this clone with a count of one. The chain employs TRBV5-1 and TRBJ1-1; 10 positions agree with TRBD1. CDR3 length: 15 residues. With V trimmed by 4 bases and J by 5 bases, 8 bases remained unmatched. Germline CDR1 and CDR2: SGHRS and YFSETQ. The CDR3 loop reads CASSRDRGRGTEAFF. CDR3 DNA sequence: TGCGCCAGCAGCCGGGACAGGGGAAGGGGGACTGAAGCTTTCTTT.

This chain joins TRBV25-1 and TRBJ1-5; TRBD1 aligns across 7 bases. The CDR3 has 14 amino acids. The V gene end was trimmed by 8 bases and the J gene end by 11 bases; junction bases not matched to a gene: 15. Germline V CDR1 and CDR2: MGHDK, SYGVNS. CDR3 sequence: CASRGDSLTAAQHF. The CDR3 coding sequence is TGTGCCAGCCGCGGGGACAGTCTTACGGCAGCCCAGCATTTT.

The chain combines TRBV7-9 with TRBJ2-7, with 9 bases aligning to TRBD2. The CDR3 loop spans 14 amino acids. Trimming at V came to 7 bases and at J to 0 bases, leaving 4 bases not matched to a gene. From germline, CDR1 is SEHNR and CDR2 FQNEAQ (reference sequence). CDR3 DNA: TGTGCCAGCACGGCGACTAGCGGCTCCTACGAGCAGTACTTC. Translated: CASTATSGSYEQYF.

The CDR3 reads CASSPAGGTNGYTF. CDR3 in DNA: TGTGCCAGCTCACCAGCAGGGGGCACCAATGGCTACACCTTC. This chain connects TRBV18 to TRBJ1-2, with 8 nucleotides matching TRBD1. V gave up 2 bases and J gave up 6 bases; unmatched junction bases: 5. The CDR3 runs to 14 residues. Germline values: CDR1 KGHSH, CDR2 LQKENI.